This TCR beta chain was captured in a study of beta chain features in type 1 diabetes. Study summary: The study examined about 110,000,000 sorted cells across all samples.

This clone was detected only a few times. Its target is not known. Expressed TCRB transcripts got sequenced, as all isolated RNA was reverse transcribed. TCRdb's copy holds only in-frame clones and misses some; the assay was immunoSEQ multiplex PCR. This repertoire shows approximately 470,000 clones, about 30% found once; its top ten account for around 0.065%. Germline CDR1 and CDR2: PRHDT and FYEKMQ (reference sequence). The V and J ends lost 4 bases and 4 bases, in that order; junction bases with no gene match: 4. CDR3 size: 13 residues. Whole-study findings and limits: For Type 1 diabetes patients, all four CD4+ subsets carried TCRB CDR3s that were moderately but significantly shorter.

The sequencing sample was made of naive CD4+ T cells from blood. This clonotype was obtained from a man aged 18-30 years in good health. V usage is TRBV13 and J usage is TRBJ2-7; 7 nucleotides agree with TRBD1. CDR3 in DNA: TGTGCCAGCAGCTCCGACAGGGTTTACGAGCAGTACTTC. It specifies CASSSDRVYEQYF. Full variable domain (missing parts from reference TRBV13 and TRBJ2-7): AAGVIQSPRHLIKEKRETATLKCYPIPRHDTVYWYQQGPGQDPQFLISFYEKMQSDKGSIPDRFSAQQFSDYHSELNMSSLELGDSALYFCASSSDRVYEQYFGPGTRLTVT.